This is a list of T cell receptor beta chains from one sample in a study of CD8+CD57+ T cells in acquired aplastic anemia. TCRdb reanalysed the reads using MiXCR and keeps one entry per CDR3 protein. This table has roughly 280,000 distinct CDR3 sequences, about three fifths appearing once. The sequencing input was sorted CD4+, CD8+, or CD8+CD57+ T cells (not recorded which) from PBMCs. The receptors shown here come from a human donor with aplastic anemia. Each CDR3 is given with its conserved first and last residue. D genes are given only for firm matches. Size is stated for part of the rows, as once, few or many counts, or as a class when the clone is expanded.

size,J,D,V,DNA,CDR3
.,TRBJ1-2,TRBD1,TRBV2,TGTGCCAGCGGTACAGGGGGCGGAAGCTATGGCTACACCTTC,CASGTGGGSYGYTF
many,TRBJ2-3,.,TRBV11-2,TGTGCCAGCAGCTTAGGCGGTTCAGATACGCAGTATTTT,CASSLGGSDTQYF
many,TRBJ2-4,.,TRBV6-5,TGTGCCAGCACCTCACCTGGGGTCGGGAACATTCAGTACTTC,CASTSPGVGNIQYF
many,TRBJ1-4,.,TRBV20-1,TGCAGTGCTACCTACCAGGTTGAAAAACTGTTTTTT,CSATYQVEKLFF
few,TRBJ2-1,TRBD2,TRBV7-6,TGTGCCAGCAACCTCCTAGCGGGGATCAATGAGCAGTTCTTC,CASNLLAGINEQFF
.,TRBJ2-7,.,TRBV10-3,TGTGCCATCGGATTAACCCCCGGGGGCGAGCAGTACTTC,CAIGLTPGGEQYF
.,TRBJ2-7,.,TRBV6-5,TGTGCCAGCAGTTACTCGAACCCCGGGACGGTGAGCTCCTACGAGCAGTACTTC,CASSYSNPGTVSSYEQYF
.,TRBJ1-6,.,TRBV20-1,TGCAGTGCTAGAGTCCTAGGGGGGACCAATTCACCCCTCCACTTT,CSARVLGGTNSPLHF
once,TRBJ1-4,TRBD1,TRBV7-6,TGTGCCAGCAGCCTGGGGACAGGGGTTTTGGTGGCAAAACTGTTTTTT,CASSLGTGVLVAKLFF
.,TRBJ2-7,TRBD1,TRBV19,TGTGCCACCGGGACAGTACCCTGGGAGCAGTACTTC,CATGTVPWEQYF
many,TRBJ1-5,.,TRBV11-2,TGTGCCAGCAGCTGGACGGGTAGGGGCAATCAGCCCCAGCATTTT,CASSWTGRGNQPQHF
.,TRBJ2-3,TRBD2,TRBV20-1,TGCAGTGCGAAGAGACTAGCGAGAGGGAACACAGATACGCAGTATTTT,CSAKRLARGNTDTQYF
.,TRBJ1-1,.,TRBV7-8,TGTGCCAGCATGACCGGGACACATAACACTGAAGCTTTCTTT,CASMTGTHNTEAFF
.,TRBJ1-1,.,TRBV19,TGTGCCGCGGGGTATAATCCAAACACTGAAGCTTTCTTT,CAAGYNPNTEAFF
once,TRBJ2-5,TRBD2,TRBV29-1,TGCAGCAACGGACTAGCGGGGGTGGAGACCCAGTACTTC,CSNGLAGVETQYF
.,TRBJ2-7,TRBD2,TRBV27,TGTGCCAGCAGTCACTCCGACTTCCGGGGGGGGTCGTCCTACGAGCAGTACTTC,CASSHSDFRGGSSYEQYF
few,TRBJ2-6,TRBD1,TRBV7-2,TGTGCCAGCAGCCAGACAGGGGGCGCGTCTGGGGCCAACGTCCTGACTTTC,CASSQTGGASGANVLTF
once,TRBJ2-1,.,TRBV20-1,TGCAGTGCCATGACAACCCTAGCGTCAAATGAGCAGTTCTTC,CSAMTTLASNEQFF
.,TRBJ1-2,TRBD1,TRBV9,TGTGCCAGCAGCGTAGGACCGCGGACAGGGGTGGTCTCCTATGGCTACACCTTC,CASSVGPRTGVVSYGYTF
many,TRBJ2-7,.,TRBV19,TGTGCCAGTAGTAGCAAACAGGGTGCGGTGTCCTACGAGCAGTACTTC,CASSSKQGAVSYEQYF
.,TRBJ2-1,TRBD2,TRBV2,TGTGCCAGCAGTGAGTTGAGCGGGGGGGCCAATGAGCAGTTCTTC,CASSELSGGANEQFF
.,TRBJ2-3,.,TRBV2,TGTGCCAGCAGTGTAATCGGTGGCACAGATACGCAGTATTTT,CASSVIGGTDTQYF
many,TRBJ2-5,.,TRBV5-1,TGCGCCAGCAGCTTGACAGGGTACCGGCAAGAGACCCAGTACTTC,CASSLTGYRQETQYF
.,TRBJ2-7,TRBD2,TRBV10-2,TGCGCCAGCGTGGGATCATTAGCGGGGGCCTACGAGCAGTACTTC,CASVGSLAGAYEQYF
.,TRBJ1-3,.,TRBV5-1,TGCGCCAGCAGCTTGCAGGAGACGGGAAACACCATATATTTT,CASSLQETGNTIYF
many,TRBJ2-1,.,TRBV24-1,TGTGCCACCAGTATGCCCGGGGGGCCTTACAATGAGCAGTTCTTC,CATSMPGGPYNEQFF
few,TRBJ2-4,.,TRBV9,TGTGCCAGCAGCGGGGACGGAAACATTCAGTACTTC,CASSGDGNIQYF
.,TRBJ2-7,.,TRBV5-1,TGCGCCAGCAGCTTGGGCGGGTCCTCCCCCTACGAGCAGTACTTC,CASSLGGSSPYEQYF
.,TRBJ1-2,.,TRBV19,TGTGCCAGTAGTGACACAGAGACTGCCTTCTATGGCTACACCTTC,CASSDTETAFYGYTF
.,TRBJ2-7,.,TRBV19,TGTGCCAGTAGTATCCGTGACTCGGAAGGATGGCAGTACTTC,CASSIRDSEGWQYF
few,TRBJ1-2,.,TRBV2,TGTGCCAGCAGTGTTCAGCTCTTCACCAACTATGGCTACACCTTC,CASSVQLFTNYGYTF
many,TRBJ2-6,TRBD1,TRBV4-1,TGCGCCAGCAGCACCCGACTGGACAGGCTTCGCTCTGGGGCCAACGTCCTGACTTTC,CASSTRLDRLRSGANVLTF
.,TRBJ1-1,.,TRBV20-1,TGCAGCGCTAGAGGTGGCCACAACACTGAAGCTTTCTTT,CSARGGHNTEAFF
few,TRBJ1-5,.,TRBV15,TGTGCCACCAGCAGAAAGGCGACAGGATTCAATCAGCCCCAGCATTTT,CATSRKATGFNQPQHF
.,TRBJ2-7,.,TRBV5-1,TGCGCCAGCAGCTTTGAAGGGGACTACGAGCAGTACTTC,CASSFEGDYEQYF
once,TRBJ2-3,.,TRBV7-9,TGTGCCAGCAGCTCGGACCGATACACAGATACGCAGTATTTT,CASSSDRYTDTQYF
.,TRBJ2-7,TRBD2,TRBV20-1,TGCAGTGCTTTCAGCGGGGGACCCACGGACGAGCAGTACTTC,CSAFSGGPTDEQYF
.,TRBJ2-5,.,TRBV7-9,TGTGCCAGCAGCTTAGGTTTAAGTGGAGAGACCCAGTACTTC,CASSLGLSGETQYF
.,TRBJ2-2,.,TRBV9,TGTGCCAGCAGCGGATCCCAGGGGAGCTACACCGGGGAGCTGTTTTTT,CASSGSQGSYTGELFF
.,TRBJ2-5,TRBD2,TRBV20-1,TGCAGTGCTAGACCGCTAGCGGGGGCGCAAGAGACCCAGTACTTC,CSARPLAGAQETQYF
few,TRBJ1-3,TRBD1,TRBV2,TGTGCCAGCAGTGCCTCGACAGGGGTCGGAAACACCATATATTTT,CASSASTGVGNTIYF
.,TRBJ2-1,.,TRBV20-1,TGCAGTGCTAGAGTGCTCGATGAGCAGTTCTTC,CSARVLDEQFF
many,TRBJ2-1,.,TRBV27,TGTGCCAGCAGAATTGGGACTCCTCCAGGAGAGCAGTTCTTC,CASRIGTPPGEQFF
.,TRBJ1-5,.,TRBV12-3/TRBV12-4,TGTGCCAGCAAAAAGGGTAGGGAATACAACAATCAGCCCCAGCATTTT,CASKKGREYNNQPQHF
.,TRBJ2-7,TRBD2,TRBV29-1,TGCAGCACGCGGGAGTCCTCCAGTCGGGACGAGCAGTACTTC,CSTRESSSRDEQYF
many,TRBJ2-7,.,TRBV24-1,TGTGCCACCTTCGCTCGGGCGACTAAGGTATCCTACGAGCAGTACTTC,CATFARATKVSYEQYF
.,TRBJ2-3,TRBD2,TRBV2,TGTGCCAGCAGCCAACCACCCCAGGCTGGACTAGCGGACGAAGCCTATACGCAGTATTTT,CASSQPPQAGLADEAYTQYF
many,TRBJ2-7,TRBD1,TRBV6-1,TGTGCCAGCAGACCGGGACAGGGATACGAGCAGTACTTC,CASRPGQGYEQYF
.,TRBJ2-7,TRBD2,TRBV10-3,TGTGCCATCACCGGACTAGCGGGGGGCTCGGCGTACTTC,CAITGLAGGSAYF
.,TRBJ1-6,TRBD1,TRBV2,TGTGCCAGCACCTGGGACAGATCCTATAATTCGTCCCTCCACTTT,CASTWDRSYNSSLHF
few,TRBJ1-5,.,TRBV29-1,TGCAAACGGACGGTGCGCAATCAGCCCCAGCATTTT,CKRTVRNQPQHF
.,TRBJ1-1,.,TRBV10-3,TGTGCCATGTGGGGGGAGTTGAACACTGAAGCTTTCTTT,CAMWGELNTEAFF
once,TRBJ2-3,TRBD2,TRBV19,TGTGCCAGTAGTACTAGCGGGAACTCAGCAGATACGCAGTATTTT,CASSTSGNSADTQYF
.,TRBJ2-7,TRBD2,TRBV7-6,TGTGCCAGCAGCTCCGGTCCGGGGGGATACGGGCAGTACTTC,CASSSGPGGYGQYF
.,TRBJ2-5,TRBD2,TRBV20-1,TGCAGTGCTAGGGGACTAGAGGGGGAGACCCAGTACTTC,CSARGLEGETQYF
.,TRBJ2-7,.,TRBV19,TGTGCCAGTAGTATAGGGCAGGGCGGCGAGCAGTACTTC,CASSIGQGGEQYF
.,TRBJ1-1,.,TRBV2,TGTGCCAGCGGGGAACAGGGCAACACTGAAGCTTTCTTT,CASGEQGNTEAFF
.,TRBJ2-7,.,TRBV2,TGTGCCAGCAGTGAATCCAGGGCCACCGGGGAGCAGTACTTC,CASSESRATGEQYF